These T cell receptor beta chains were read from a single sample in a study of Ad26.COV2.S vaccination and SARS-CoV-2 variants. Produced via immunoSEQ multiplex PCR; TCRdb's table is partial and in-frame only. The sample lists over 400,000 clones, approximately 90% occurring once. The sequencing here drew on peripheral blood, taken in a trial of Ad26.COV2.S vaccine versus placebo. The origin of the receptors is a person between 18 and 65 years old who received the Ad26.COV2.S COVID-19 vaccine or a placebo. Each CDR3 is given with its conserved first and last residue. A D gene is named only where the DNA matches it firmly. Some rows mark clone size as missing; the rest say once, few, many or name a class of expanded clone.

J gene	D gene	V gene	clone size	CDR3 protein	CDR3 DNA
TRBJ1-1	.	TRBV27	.	CASSWEGNTEAFF	TGTGCCAGCAGTTGGGAGGGGAACACTGAAGCTTTCTTT
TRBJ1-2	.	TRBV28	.	CASQVGVLSYTF	TGTGCCAGCCAAGTTGGGGTTCTGAGCTACACCTTC
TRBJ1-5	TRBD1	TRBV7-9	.	CASSFNRGDQPQHF	TGTGCCAGCAGCTTTAACAGGGGCGATCAGCCCCAGCATTTT
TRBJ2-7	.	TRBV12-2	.	CASRPQGWSSRNAYEQYF	TGTGCAAGTCGACCCCAGGGGTGGTCGTCCCGCAATGCCTACGAGCAGTACTTC
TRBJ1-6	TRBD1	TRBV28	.	CATRGTVSPLHF	TGTGCCACCAGGGGGACGGTTTCACCCCTCCACTTT
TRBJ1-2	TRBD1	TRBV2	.	CASSGSGGYGYTF	TGTGCCAGCAGTGGGTCAGGGGGTTATGGCTACACCTTC
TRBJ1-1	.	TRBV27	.	CASAIGWWTEAFF	TGTGCCAGCGCCATCGGGTGGTGGACTGAAGCTTTCTTT
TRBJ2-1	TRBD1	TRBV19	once	CASSKTGTGNEGQFF	TGTGCCAGTAGTAAAACCGGGACAGGGAACGAGGGGCAGTTCTTC
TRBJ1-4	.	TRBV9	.	CASSAMGNRDEKLFF	TGTGCCAGCAGCGCAATGGGAAACAGGGATGAAAAACTGTTTTTT
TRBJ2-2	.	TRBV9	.	CASSVATGELFF	TGTGCCAGCAGCGTAGCTACCGGGGAGCTGTTTTTT
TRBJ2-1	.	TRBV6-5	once	CASSYQRRGDEQFF	TGTGCCAGCAGTTACCAGCGTCGGGGTGATGAGCAGTTCTTC
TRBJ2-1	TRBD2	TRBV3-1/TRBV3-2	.	CASRPSGGANEQFF	TGTGCCAGCAGACCTAGCGGGGGGGCCAATGAGCAGTTCTTC
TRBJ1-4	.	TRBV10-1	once	CASSVLWSVRPFNEKLFF	TGCGCCAGCAGTGTTTTGTGGTCGGTACGGCCTTTTAATGAAAAACTGTTTTTT
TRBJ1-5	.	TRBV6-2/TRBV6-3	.	CASSRGPGGDNQPQHF	TGTGCCAGCAGTCGAGGACCGGGAGGGGACAATCAGCCCCAGCATTTT
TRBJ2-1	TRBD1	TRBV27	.	CASSSTGGNEQFF	TGTGCCAGCAGTTCGACAGGGGGCAATGAGCAGTTCTTC
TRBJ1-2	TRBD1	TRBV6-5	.	CASSTTGQNGYTF	TGTGCCAGCAGCACGACAGGGCAAAATGGCTACACCTTC
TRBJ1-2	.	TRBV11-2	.	CASRSGGRGYTF	TGTGCCAGCAGAAGCGGGGGACGGGGCTACACCTTC
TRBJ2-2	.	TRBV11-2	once	CASSFLQQNTGELFF	TGTGCCAGCAGCTTCTTACAGCAGAACACCGGGGAGCTGTTTTTT
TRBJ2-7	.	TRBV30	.	CAWSRTGLVTYEQYF	TGTGCCTGGAGTAGAACCGGGCTCGTTACTTACGAGCAGTACTTC
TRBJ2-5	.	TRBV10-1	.	CATTRDLGETQYF	TGCGCAACCACCAGGGACCTGGGGGAGACCCAGTACTTC
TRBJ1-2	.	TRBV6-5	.	CASLGGGMSYTF	TGTGCCAGCCTCGGGGGGGGGATGAGCTACACCTTC
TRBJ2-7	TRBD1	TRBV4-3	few	CASSQDRDSSYEQYF	TGCGCCAGCAGCCAAGATCGGGACAGCTCCTACGAGCAGTACTTC
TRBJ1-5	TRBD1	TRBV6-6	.	CASTGQGSNQPQHF	TGTGCCAGCACGGGACAGGGAAGCAATCAGCCCCAGCATTTT
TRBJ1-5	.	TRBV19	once	CASSDGTNQPQHF	TGTGCCAGTAGCGACGGCACCAATCAGCCCCAGCATTTT
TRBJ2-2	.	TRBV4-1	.	CASSQDEGTGELFF	TGCGCCAGCAGCCAAGACGAGGGAACCGGGGAGCTGTTTTTT